This T cell receptor (beta chain) comes out of a study of T cell responses to AZD1222 COVID-19 vaccine. Trimming shortened V by 6 bases and J by 1 base, and 13 bases separated the two germline ends. The CDR3 spans 15 residues. Germline V gene lookup returns CDR1 MNHEY and CDR2 SVGEGT. Whole-study results and caveats: Only a handful of people who got AZD1222 tested seropositive at baseline.

A word on this clone: Its matching antigen is unknown.

Some clones are missing from TCRdb's copy, which holds only in-frame ones; the method was immunoSEQ multiplex PCR. The profile shows more than 120,000 clones, 85% to 95% of them singletons. This sequence was found in an adult in good health. V gene TRBV6-2 or TRBV6-3 combines with J gene TRBJ1-5; TRBD1 might be the D (5 bases). Specimen: peripheral blood, collected on day 0 of AZD1222 vaccination. The CDR3 nucleotides are TGTGCCAGCAGCCGGGTCGGGACCAGCAATCAGCCCCAGCATTTT. Translating gives CASSRVGTSNQPQHF.